This is a list of T cell receptor beta chains from one sample in a study of early T cells in non-severe SARS-CoV-2 infection. TCRdb recomputed calls from the 5' RACE reads with MiXCR, one row per CDR3 protein. Among around 55,000 distinct CDR3 sequences, approximately 13% were seen once, and the ten largest hold around 3.5%. The sample taken for sequencing was whole blood. These receptors all stem from an adult who was a healthcare worker with PCR-confirmed SARS-CoV-2 infection or an uninfected control (not recorded which). The CDR3 runs from the conserved cysteine through the conserved F or W. Fields, in order: J gene, V gene, D gene, clone size, CDR3 protein, CDR3 DNA. D genes are given only for firm matches. Part of the rows lack a size; the others show once, few, many or a class for expanded clones.

j_call: TRBJ1-1
v_call: TRBV6-2/TRBV6-3
d_call: -
clone_size: many
cdr3_aa: CASRGSQGTEAFF
cdr3_nt: TGTGCCAGCAGAGGCAGCCAGGGGACTGAAGCTTTCTTT

j_call: TRBJ1-2
v_call: TRBV2
d_call: TRBD1
clone_size: -
cdr3_aa: CASTLGQGGYTF
cdr3_nt: TGTGCCAGCACCCTCGGACAGGGCGGCTACACCTTC

j_call: TRBJ1-2
v_call: TRBV29-1
d_call: -
clone_size: -
cdr3_aa: CSAALNGVDGYTF
cdr3_nt: TGCAGCGCCGCGCTCAATGGGGTCGATGGCTACACCTTC

j_call: TRBJ2-1
v_call: TRBV28
d_call: -
clone_size: few
cdr3_aa: CASSQAGARSYNEQFF
cdr3_nt: TGTGCCAGCAGTCAGGCGGGCGCCCGCTCCTACAATGAGCAGTTCTTC

j_call: TRBJ2-5
v_call: TRBV20-1
d_call: TRBD2
clone_size: many
cdr3_aa: CSARLRLAGVLETQYF
cdr3_nt: TGCAGTGCTAGGCTTCGACTAGCGGGAGTGTTGGAGACCCAGTACTTC

j_call: TRBJ2-7
v_call: TRBV29-1
d_call: -
clone_size: few
cdr3_aa: CSAREDSYEQYF
cdr3_nt: TGCAGCGCGAGGGAGGACTCCTACGAGCAGTACTTC

j_call: TRBJ1-4
v_call: TRBV6-4
d_call: -
clone_size: -
cdr3_aa: CASRRVAGNEKLFF
cdr3_nt: TGTGCCAGCAGAAGGGTTGCGGGCAATGAAAAACTGTTTTTT

j_call: TRBJ2-7
v_call: TRBV6-1
d_call: TRBD2
clone_size: -
cdr3_aa: CASSAPLAGHYEQYF
cdr3_nt: TGTGCCAGCAGCGCACCTCTAGCGGGACACTACGAGCAGTACTTC

j_call: TRBJ2-1
v_call: TRBV28
d_call: TRBD2
clone_size: many
cdr3_aa: CASSLFSGRVDNEQFF
cdr3_nt: TGTGCCAGCAGCCTCTTTAGCGGGAGGGTTGACAATGAGCAGTTCTTC

j_call: TRBJ2-5
v_call: TRBV6-5
d_call: TRBD2
clone_size: -
cdr3_aa: CASRTPGTSGYQETQYF
cdr3_nt: TGTGCCAGCAGAACCCCCGGGACTAGCGGCTACCAAGAGACCCAGTACTTC

j_call: TRBJ1-1
v_call: TRBV28
d_call: -
clone_size: -
cdr3_aa: CASSSRQREAFF
cdr3_nt: TGTGCCAGCAGTTCGAGACAGCGTGAAGCTTTCTTT

j_call: TRBJ2-3
v_call: TRBV5-4
d_call: TRBD2
clone_size: few
cdr3_aa: CASSWRLAGEDTQYF
cdr3_nt: TGTGCCAGCAGCTGGCGACTAGCGGGAGAAGATACGCAGTATTTT

j_call: TRBJ1-1
v_call: TRBV20-1
d_call: -
clone_size: few
cdr3_aa: CSAQKTSQVGTEAFF
cdr3_nt: TGCAGTGCTCAAAAGACATCCCAGGTGGGCACTGAAGCTTTCTTT

j_call: TRBJ2-7
v_call: TRBV29-1
d_call: TRBD2
clone_size: few
cdr3_aa: CSVTAGGWLEQYF
cdr3_nt: TGCAGCGTTACGGCGGGAGGGTGGCTCGAGCAGTACTTC

j_call: TRBJ1-1
v_call: TRBV12-3/TRBV12-4
d_call: -
clone_size: -
cdr3_aa: CASSSQGSTEAFF
cdr3_nt: TGTGCCAGCAGTAGTCAGGGGAGTACTGAAGCTTTCTTT

j_call: TRBJ1-1
v_call: TRBV29-1
d_call: -
clone_size: many
cdr3_aa: CSVEGGGTEAFF
cdr3_nt: TGCAGCGTTGAGGGGGGCGGAACTGAAGCTTTCTTT

j_call: TRBJ2-1
v_call: TRBV5-1
d_call: -
clone_size: many
cdr3_aa: CASSFSSHSYNEQFF
cdr3_nt: TGCGCCAGCAGCTTTTCGAGCCATTCCTACAATGAGCAGTTCTTC

j_call: TRBJ2-1
v_call: TRBV11-3
d_call: -
clone_size: -
cdr3_aa: CASSTRTTSYNEQFF
cdr3_nt: TGTGCCAGCAGCACAAGGACTACTTCCTACAATGAGCAGTTCTTC

j_call: TRBJ2-7
v_call: TRBV25-1
d_call: -
clone_size: -
cdr3_aa: CASSSRRYEQYF
cdr3_nt: TGTGCCAGCAGTAGCAGACGCTACGAGCAGTACTTC

j_call: TRBJ2-7
v_call: TRBV5-1
d_call: -
clone_size: -
cdr3_aa: CASSSIPGPNEQYF
cdr3_nt: TGCGCCAGCAGCTCGATTCCGGGGCCTAACGAGCAGTACTTC

j_call: TRBJ2-5
v_call: TRBV5-4
d_call: -
clone_size: many
cdr3_aa: CASSLEQGGEETQYF
cdr3_nt: TGTGCCAGCAGCTTGGAGCAGGGGGGTGAGGAGACCCAGTACTTC

j_call: TRBJ2-5
v_call: TRBV20-1
d_call: -
clone_size: few
cdr3_aa: CSARDYRGWETQYF
cdr3_nt: TGCAGTGCTAGAGATTACCGGGGATGGGAGACCCAGTACTTC

j_call: TRBJ2-7
v_call: TRBV5-1
d_call: TRBD2
clone_size: -
cdr3_aa: CASSLGLAGSYEQYF
cdr3_nt: TGCGCCAGCAGCTTGGGACTAGCGGGATCTTACGAGCAGTACTTC

j_call: TRBJ2-1
v_call: TRBV7-2
d_call: -
clone_size: -
cdr3_aa: CASRPDVASYNEQFF
cdr3_nt: TGTGCCAGCAGACCTGATGTAGCCTCCTACAATGAGCAGTTCTTC

j_call: TRBJ2-3
v_call: TRBV14
d_call: TRBD1
clone_size: -
cdr3_aa: CASSLRQGGTDTQYF
cdr3_nt: TGTGCCAGCAGCCTTAGACAGGGGGGCACAGATACGCAGTATTTT

j_call: TRBJ2-1
v_call: TRBV7-2
d_call: TRBD2
clone_size: few
cdr3_aa: CASSLGLRGQFF
cdr3_nt: TGTGCCAGCAGCTTGGGACTACGAGGGCAGTTCTTC

j_call: TRBJ2-7
v_call: TRBV7-2
d_call: -
clone_size: -
cdr3_aa: CASSSRSIGWEQYF
cdr3_nt: TGTGCCAGCAGCTCTCGGAGCATAGGGTGGGAGCAGTACTTC

j_call: TRBJ1-1
v_call: TRBV30
d_call: -
clone_size: many
cdr3_aa: CAWSVRLGALGTEAFF
cdr3_nt: TGTGCCTGGAGTGTACGTCTCGGGGCCTTGGGCACTGAAGCTTTCTTT